This note documents a single T cell receptor (beta chain) sequence. The sample belongs to a study of T cell changes during pregnancy in multiple sclerosis. TCRdb's table, derived via immunoSEQ multiplex PCR, lists solely in-frame clones and lacks some. The sample has over 45,000 clones, around 85% seen once. Sequenced here: CD4+ T cells from peripheral blood mononuclear cells, sampled in the third trimester of pregnancy. This sequence originates from a female donor with multiple sclerosis, enrolled in a pregnancy study.

The CDR3: CASTPGGSGNTIYF. In DNA form, the CDR3 reads TGTGCCAGCACCCCTGGAGGGTCTGGAAACACCATATATTTT. V and J are TRBV28 and TRBJ1-3; no clear D. CDR1 MDHEN and CDR2 SYDVKM come from the germline V gene. This CDR3 spans 14 amino acids. The V gene lost 7 bases and the J gene lost 1 base, with 11 bases spanning the gap.